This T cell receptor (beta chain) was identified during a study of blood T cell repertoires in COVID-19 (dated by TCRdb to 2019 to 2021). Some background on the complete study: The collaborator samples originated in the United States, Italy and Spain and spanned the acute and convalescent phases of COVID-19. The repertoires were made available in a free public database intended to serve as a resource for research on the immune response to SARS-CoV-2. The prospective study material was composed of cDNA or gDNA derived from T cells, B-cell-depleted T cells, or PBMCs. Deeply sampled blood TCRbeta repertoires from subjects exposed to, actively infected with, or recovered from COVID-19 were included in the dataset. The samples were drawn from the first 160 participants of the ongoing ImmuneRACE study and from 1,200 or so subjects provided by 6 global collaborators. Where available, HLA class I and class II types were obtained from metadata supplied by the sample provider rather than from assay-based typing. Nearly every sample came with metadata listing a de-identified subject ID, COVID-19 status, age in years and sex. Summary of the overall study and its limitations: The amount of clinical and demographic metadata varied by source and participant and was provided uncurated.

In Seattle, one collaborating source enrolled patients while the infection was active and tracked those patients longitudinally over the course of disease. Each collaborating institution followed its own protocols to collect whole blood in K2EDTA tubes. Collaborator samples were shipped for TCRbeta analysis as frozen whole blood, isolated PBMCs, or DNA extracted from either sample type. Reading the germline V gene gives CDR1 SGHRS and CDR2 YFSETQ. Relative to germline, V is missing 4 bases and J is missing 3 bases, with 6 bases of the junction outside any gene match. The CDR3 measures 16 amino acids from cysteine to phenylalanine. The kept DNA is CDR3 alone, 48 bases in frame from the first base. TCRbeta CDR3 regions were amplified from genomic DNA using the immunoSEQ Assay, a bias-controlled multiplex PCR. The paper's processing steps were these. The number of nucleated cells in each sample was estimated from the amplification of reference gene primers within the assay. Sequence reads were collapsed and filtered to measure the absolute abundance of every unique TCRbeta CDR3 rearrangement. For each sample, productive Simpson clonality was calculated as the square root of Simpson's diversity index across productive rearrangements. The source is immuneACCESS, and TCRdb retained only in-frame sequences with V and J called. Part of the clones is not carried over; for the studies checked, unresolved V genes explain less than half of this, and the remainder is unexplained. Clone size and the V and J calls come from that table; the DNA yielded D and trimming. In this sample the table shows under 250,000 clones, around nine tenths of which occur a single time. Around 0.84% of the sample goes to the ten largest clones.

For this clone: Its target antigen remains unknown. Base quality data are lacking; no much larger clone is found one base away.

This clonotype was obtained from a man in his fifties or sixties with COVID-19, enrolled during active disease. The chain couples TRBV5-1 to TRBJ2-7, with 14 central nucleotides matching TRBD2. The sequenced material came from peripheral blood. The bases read TGCGCCAGCAGCCCGGCAGGGACTAGCGGGGGCTACGAGCAGTACTTC. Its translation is CASSPAGTSGGYEQYF.